The clone carrying this T cell receptor beta chain has only one observation. The target antigen is unknown. This record comes from a study of T cell responses to AZD1222 COVID-19 vaccine. Broader study findings: There were vaccine-associated CD4 TCRs across spike, dominant at 160-218 and 743-854. Most donors were white British and more were female, and clonal diversity was possibly underestimated. Reports say nearly half of spike-specific TCRs go after unmutated variant regions.

TCRdb keeps only in-frame clones here, not all; method: immunoSEQ multiplex PCR. Among approximately 110,000 clones, 80% to 90% were seen once, and the ten largest hold 40% to 55%. This specimen was peripheral blood, taken 28 days after the second AZD1222 dose. The clonotype originates from an adult who received the AZD1222 COVID-19 vaccine.

Written as DNA, the CDR3 is TGTGCCAGTTCGGGAGGGGCCTACGAGCAGTACTTC. Amino acid sequence: CASSGGAYEQYF. V is TRBV19 and J is TRBJ2-7, with TRBD2 identical over 8 bases. The CDR3 extends over 12 amino acids. Germline trimming cut 8 bases from V and 2 bases from J; bases unmatched to any gene: 2. Germline CDR1 is LNHDA and CDR2 is SQIVND (reference sequence).